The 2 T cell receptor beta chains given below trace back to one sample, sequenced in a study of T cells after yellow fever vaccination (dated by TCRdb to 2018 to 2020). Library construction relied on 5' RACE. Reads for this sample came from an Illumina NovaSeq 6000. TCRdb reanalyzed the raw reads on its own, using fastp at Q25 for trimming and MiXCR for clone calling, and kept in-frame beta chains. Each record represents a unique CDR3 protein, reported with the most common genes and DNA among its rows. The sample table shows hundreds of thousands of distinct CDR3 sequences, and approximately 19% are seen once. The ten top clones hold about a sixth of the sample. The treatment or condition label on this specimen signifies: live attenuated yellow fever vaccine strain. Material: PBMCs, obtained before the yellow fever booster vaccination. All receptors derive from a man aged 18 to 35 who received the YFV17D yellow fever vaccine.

This chain's CDR3 is CASSLNGGNLVEQYV. The CDR3 nucleotides read TGCGCCAGCAGCTTGAACGGGGGAAACCTAGTCGAGCAGTACGTC. The chain employs TRBV5-1 and TRBJ2-7; possibly TRBD2 for D (6 bases). Germline CDR1 and CDR2: SGHRS and YFSETQ. There are 15 residues in the CDR3. V gave up 1 base and J gave up 6 bases, with 17 bases separating them.

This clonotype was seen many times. CDR3 nucleotides: TGTGCCAGCAGCTTAGACTCTAGCACAGATACGCAGTATTTT. The encoded protein is CASSLDSSTDTQYF. The chain carries TRBV7-2 and TRBJ2-3; D is unresolved. V was cut by 1 base and J by 0 bases, with 5 bases left in between. The CDR3 loop spans 14 amino acids. Germline V gene data show CDR1 as SGHTA and CDR2 as FQGNSA.